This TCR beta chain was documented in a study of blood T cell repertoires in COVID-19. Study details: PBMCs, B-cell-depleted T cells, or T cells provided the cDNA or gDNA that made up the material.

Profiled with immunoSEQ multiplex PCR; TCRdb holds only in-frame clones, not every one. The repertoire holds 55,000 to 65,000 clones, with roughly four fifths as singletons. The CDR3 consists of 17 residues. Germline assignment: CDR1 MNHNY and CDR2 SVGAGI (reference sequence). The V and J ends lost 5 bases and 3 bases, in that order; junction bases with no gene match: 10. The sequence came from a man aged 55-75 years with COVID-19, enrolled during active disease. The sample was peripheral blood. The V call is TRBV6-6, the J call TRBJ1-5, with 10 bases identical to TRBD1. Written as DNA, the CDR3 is TGTGCCAGCAGTCCATCGACAGGGGGCAATACCAATCAGCCCCAGCATTTT. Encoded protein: CASSPSTGGNTNQPQHF.